A single TCR beta chain is shown here with its context. The clone's antigen remains unknown. Base qualities are missing; no much larger clone stands one base away. The entire isolated RNA was reverse transcribed using the High Capacity cDNA Reverse Transcription Kit, and thus expressed TCRB transcripts were sequenced. Deep immunoSEQ sequencing was applied to naive, central memory and regulatory T cell samples, giving an average of roughly 3.5 million total reads per sample. Sorted cells were lysed in RLT buffer and RNA was extracted with DNase-treated RNeasy Micro or Mini kits, depending on cell number. To prevent cross-contamination, every cell subset was processed on its own, while patient and healthy donor samples were processed together. The immunoSEQ multiplex PCR was used to amplify TCRB sequences from cDNA, yielding 87-bp fragments that span the CDR3 region. Amplicons were sequenced on the Illumina HiSeq platform. As for how the authors treated the data: PCR bias was computationally corrected using synthetic template baselines, reads within Hamming distance 2 were collapsed, and singletons that could not be merged were discarded. Reads were aligned against IMGT to assign V, D and J genes, CDR3 length and insertions or deletions at six rearrangement sites. Clonotype counts were normalized to sorted cell number within each subset before computing true diversity and Gini coefficients with the tcR R package. Repertoire sharing was quantified using the overlap coefficient calculated on TCRB nucleotide sequences. Held by TCRdb, this immuneACCESS table contains in-frame sequences only and omits some clones. Under half of the omission traces to an unresolved V gene where checked; the cause of the rest is unknown. V and J calls and clone size come straight from that table; D and trimming were deduced from the DNA. The sample table shows about 320,000 clones, and around 13% are seen once. The ten top clones hold about 6.6% of the sample.

This specimen comes from a study of beta chain features in type 1 diabetes listed by TCRdb under 2018. As for the study more broadly: No differences in mean age, gender distribution, total cell number or subset yield were found between patients and healthy donors. A total of over 90,000,000 sorted cells were examined across all samples, and a strong correlation was observed between cell number per subset and RNA yield. In the study, recently diagnosed type 1 diabetes patients and matched healthy donors were compared on the TCRB repertoires of their sorted circulating CD4+ T cell subsets. Whereas all 28 donors provided naive and central memory subsets, regulatory and stem cell-like memory subsets were isolated from just 8 patients and about 8 healthy donors. Study-wide conclusions, independent of this receptor: At VDJ recombination sites, type 1 diabetes patients had fewer insertions and more deleted nucleotides, which implies abnormalities in thymic rearrangement. Because cDNA was sequenced instead of genomic DNA, highly expressing activated cells could be over-represented, though the groups showed no difference in activation or CD3 levels. A moderate but significant shortening of TCRB CDR3 length was observed in type 1 diabetes patients in all four CD4+ subsets. Shorter templates might be favored by PCR, yet because patient and control samples were amplified and corrected together, any such skew would affect both groups equally. HLA sub-analyses involved small numbers of individuals, so any influence of HLA type on TCRB rearrangement remained unresolved. Naive, central memory and regulatory TCRB repertoires appeared more similar among patients than among healthy donors.

The germline V gene provides CDR1 SGHDT and CDR2 YYEEEE. V lost 10 bases and J lost 1 base, and the count of bases not matched to a germline gene is 12. From the cysteine up to the phenylalanine, the CDR3 has a length of 15 residues. Kept here is only the CDR3 DNA, which spans 45 bases and is read in frame from base 1. Each donor gave one peripheral blood draw, approximately 0.11 L on average, collected into heparinised tubes. Using a panel that included CD45RO, CCR7, CD25, CD127, CD95 and CD27, naive, central memory, regulatory and stem cell-like memory CD4+ T cells were sorted on a BD FACSAria II. A purity above 95% was achieved for all sorted populations. PBMCs were separated immediately by Lymphoprep density gradient centrifugation and were stained directly, without being cultured. To minimize batch effects, samples were stained and sorted in pairs, one healthy donor with one patient per experiment.

The TCR sequence derives from a man aged 25-45 years in good health. The chain is encoded by TRBV5-6 joined to TRBJ1-1; 8 bases in the junction line up with TRBD1. The sequenced sample was central memory CD4+ T cells from blood. The DNA sequence follows: TGTGCCTCAGGACAGGGTGGCAGTGGGAACACTGAAGCTTTCTTT. It is translated as CASGQGGSGNTEAFF.